This TCR beta chain was sequenced in a study of blood T cells in healthy people across ages. Study-wide results and limits: Naive T cell percentage showed a strong correlation with TCR beta diversity.

There are a few counts of this clonotype. As yet, its antigen is unknown. The germline gives CDR1 SGHTA, CDR2 FQGNSA. The trim removed 6 bases at V and 4 bases at J, leaving 4 bases unmatched. CDR3 length: 13 amino acids. Next came a second PCR, run for about 7 to 12 cycles, which used a sample-barcoded 5' primer along with a J-beta primer mix. A template-switch adaptor with 12 random nucleotides tagged each cDNA molecule. One entry per CDR3 protein, called by TCRdb with MiXCR from the 5' RACE reads. This table holds some 700,000 distinct CDR3 sequences, roughly 41% found once. The specimen was blood. The clonotype was recovered from a woman aged 55-70 years in good health. The genes are TRBV7-2 and TRBJ1-2; 8 bases map to TRBD1. In DNA, the CDR3 is TGTGCCAGCAGTTCAGGGGGCGGCTATGGCTACACCTTC. As protein: CASSSGGGYGYTF. Full variable domain (remainder filled in from reference TRBV7-2 and TRBJ1-2): GAGVSQSPSNKVTEKGKDVELRCDPISGHTALYWYRQSLGQGLEFLIYFQGNSAPDKSGLPSDRFSAERTGGSVSTLTIQRTQQEDSAVYLCASSSGGGYGYTFGSGTRLTVV.